These T cell receptor beta chains were read from a single sample in a study of technical replicates of blood from a few donors. Produced via immunoSEQ multiplex PCR; TCRdb's table is partial and in-frame only. The data hold tens of thousands of clones, with approximately 94% observed a single time. Sequenced sample: T cells isolated from PBMCs. Every receptor here comes from a human donor in good health. CDR3s include the opening cysteine and the closing phenylalanine or tryptophan. The order of the fields is clone size, J gene, V gene, D gene, CDR3 DNA, CDR3 protein. The D gene is left open where the match is weak. The size entry is marked missing in some rows and otherwise reads once, few, many or a size class.

abundance: once
j_gene: TRBJ2-1
v_gene: TRBV6-1
d_gene: TRBD2
CDR3nt: TGTGCCAGCACCCTAGCGGAGGGCCTAAATGAGCAGTTCTTC
CDR3aa: CASTLAEGLNEQFF

abundance: .
j_gene: TRBJ1-2
v_gene: TRBV5-4
d_gene: TRBD1
CDR3nt: TGTGCCAGCAGCTCGGACAGGGCCTCTAACTATGGCTACACCTTC
CDR3aa: CASSSDRASNYGYTF

abundance: .
j_gene: TRBJ2-2
v_gene: TRBV6-5
d_gene: .
CDR3nt: TGTGCCAGCAGCTTCTCCCGGGAGTTTGGGGAGCTGTTTTTT
CDR3aa: CASSFSREFGELFF

abundance: .
j_gene: TRBJ2-7
v_gene: TRBV19
d_gene: .
CDR3nt: TGTGCCAGTAGTATCGACTTGTCCTACGAGCAGTACTTC
CDR3aa: CASSIDLSYEQYF

abundance: .
j_gene: TRBJ2-3
v_gene: TRBV5-4
d_gene: TRBD1
CDR3nt: TGTGCCAGCAGTTCAGGGGGCGAACCAGGCTTTACTAGCACAGATACGCAGTATTTT
CDR3aa: CASSSGGEPGFTSTDTQYF

abundance: .
j_gene: TRBJ2-7
v_gene: TRBV7-3
d_gene: TRBD1
CDR3nt: TGTGCCAGCAGCAAGGACAGGGGCCCGTACGAGCAGTACTTC
CDR3aa: CASSKDRGPYEQYF

abundance: once
j_gene: TRBJ2-1
v_gene: TRBV28
d_gene: TRBD2
CDR3nt: TGTGCCAGCAGGGAGGGCGGGAGGATTGATGAGCAGTTCTTC
CDR3aa: CASREGGRIDEQFF

abundance: .
j_gene: TRBJ1-1
v_gene: TRBV5-1
d_gene: TRBD1
CDR3nt: TGCGCCAGCAGCAAAGGACAGGGGGCAAACACTGAAGCTTTCTTT
CDR3aa: CASSKGQGANTEAFF

abundance: .
j_gene: TRBJ1-3
v_gene: TRBV29-1
d_gene: .
CDR3nt: TGCAGCGTTGCAGGAGGGGCCGGAAACACCATATATTTT
CDR3aa: CSVAGGAGNTIYF

abundance: .
j_gene: TRBJ1-5
v_gene: TRBV28
d_gene: TRBD1
CDR3nt: TGTGCCAGCAGTTCCGGACAGGGGAACAATCAGCCCCAGCATTTT
CDR3aa: CASSSGQGNNQPQHF

abundance: .
j_gene: TRBJ1-3
v_gene: TRBV9
d_gene: .
CDR3nt: TGTGCCAGCAGCGTAGATATAGCCTCTGGAAACACCATATATTTT
CDR3aa: CASSVDIASGNTIYF

abundance: once
j_gene: TRBJ1-5
v_gene: TRBV6-9
d_gene: .
CDR3nt: TGTGCCAGCAGTTATTTAGGGGATCAGCCCCAGCATTTT
CDR3aa: CASSYLGDQPQHF

abundance: .
j_gene: TRBJ1-1
v_gene: TRBV6-5
d_gene: .
CDR3nt: TGTGCCAGCAGCCAAGGGGTGGACACTGAAGCTTTCTTT
CDR3aa: CASSQGVDTEAFF

abundance: .
j_gene: TRBJ2-1
v_gene: TRBV4-1
d_gene: .
CDR3nt: TGCGCCAGCACCCACTCGAGGGCCTACAATGAGCAGTTCTTC
CDR3aa: CASTHSRAYNEQFF

abundance: .
j_gene: TRBJ1-1
v_gene: TRBV11-1
d_gene: .
CDR3nt: TGTGCCAGCAGCTTAGGAACGGTGAACACTGAAGCTTTCTTT
CDR3aa: CASSLGTVNTEAFF

abundance: .
j_gene: TRBJ1-4
v_gene: TRBV6-5
d_gene: TRBD1
CDR3nt: TGTGCCAGCAAACTACAGGGGGCCGACGATGAAAAACTGTTTTTT
CDR3aa: CASKLQGADDEKLFF

abundance: .
j_gene: TRBJ1-4
v_gene: TRBV29-1
d_gene: .
CDR3nt: TGCAGCGTTAAAACCGGGTCCGGGGAAAAACTGTTTTTT
CDR3aa: CSVKTGSGEKLFF

abundance: .
j_gene: TRBJ1-1
v_gene: TRBV7-2
d_gene: .
CDR3nt: TGTGCCAGCAGCTTAGGTCTGCAGGTAGGCACTGAAGCTTTCTTT
CDR3aa: CASSLGLQVGTEAFF

abundance: .
j_gene: TRBJ2-1
v_gene: TRBV9
d_gene: .
CDR3nt: TGTGCCAGCAGCGTAGCAGGGTTGAATGAGCAGTTCTTC
CDR3aa: CASSVAGLNEQFF

abundance: .
j_gene: TRBJ1-1
v_gene: TRBV7-3
d_gene: .
CDR3nt: TGTGCCAGCAGCGCCGTGACAGGCTCTGAAGCTTTCTTT
CDR3aa: CASSAVTGSEAFF

abundance: .
j_gene: TRBJ2-1
v_gene: TRBV5-4
d_gene: .
CDR3nt: TGTGCCAGCAGCTTGGCCCTTAGCCAGCAGTTCTTC
CDR3aa: CASSLALSQQFF